This T cell receptor (beta chain) derives from a study of PD-1 blockade in classical Hodgkin lymphoma. Study conclusions and caveats: It was reported that newly diagnosed patients had less baseline TCR diversity than healthy donors. Patients starting nivolumab less than 1 year after ASCT had lower diversity and were excluded from later analyses. Before treatment, complete responders showed about the same diversity as newly diagnosed patients.

This clone was detected only once. Its specificity is not known. Method: immunoSEQ multiplex PCR; TCRdb's copy keeps in-frame clones and lacks some. The sample yields around 13,000 clones, roughly 90% seen once. The germline V gene encodes CDR1 SGHRS and CDR2 YFSETQ. This CDR3 is 16 amino acids long. V lost 4 bases and J lost 5; bases outside the gene matches: 8. Every patient was affected by relapse after autologous stem cell transplantation, while exposure to brentuximab vedotin was not uniform. Negative magnetic selection isolated CD4+ T cells from thawed PBMCs. Here the sequenced sample was CD4+ T cells from blood, taken at baseline. V gene TRBV5-1 combines with J gene TRBJ2-5; TRBD2 aligns across 13 bases. The TCR comes from a human donor with classical Hodgkin lymphoma. The CDR3 sequence is CASSIGLAGDRETQYF. CDR3 in DNA: TGCGCCAGCAGCATTGGACTAGCGGGAGATCGGGAGACCCAGTACTTC.